The entry below describes one T cell receptor beta chain. The antigen it recognizes is unknown. No per-base quality is available; no much larger clone lies one base away. The data were obtained in a study of blood T cells in healthy people across ages (dated by TCRdb to the mid-2010s). Notes on the research overall: In model experiments, template switching captured about one uniquely barcoded TCR beta cDNA molecule for every two T cells. The study measured age-related changes in TCR beta repertoire diversity using deep sequencing normalized with unique cDNA molecular identifiers. Donors of different ages were randomly distributed across sequencing lanes to avoid experimental bias. The donors were divided into four age groups: young (average about 16 years), middle-aged (roughly 42), aged (about 60) and long-lived (roughly 86). Two additional independent replicas of 1 million unique cDNA reads from the same blood draw were analyzed for two donors (one aged 18 to 30 and one aged 80 or older). Results and caveats for the whole study, not just this receptor: As age increased, observed TCR beta diversity per million T cells dropped in a roughly linear way, and a significant reduction was already evident by age around 41. Compared with the aged group, the long-lived group had more naive CD4+ T cells, fewer expanded clones and increased TCR diversity, suggesting age selection. Donor CMV infection status was unknown, potentially confounding age-related changes in expanded clonotypes. Since profiling was done on bulk unsorted PBMCs, naive and antigen-experienced compartments could not be conclusively compared. The percentage of naive T cells measured by flow cytometry correlated strongly with observed TCR beta diversity. Estimates of total diversity based on one million sequenced T cells were regarded as lower bounds and as underestimates.

The roughly 39 donors, aged about 6 to 95 years, were systemically healthy Caucasian individuals from Russia. Ten milliliters of peripheral blood were drawn from each donor into EDTA-treated Vacutainer tubes. Ficoll-Paque density-gradient centrifugation was used to isolate PBMCs, with at least 6.5 million per sample. Trizol reagent was used to extract total RNA from PBMCs, with at least 5.5 micrograms per sample. The percentages of naive CD45RAhigh/CD27high T cells were determined by flow cytometry on a PBMC aliquot from every donor. V and J are trimmed by 1 base and 4 bases, and the gene matches miss 13 bases of the junction. CDR1 and CDR2 (LGHDT, YNNKEL) derive from the germline V gene (reference sequence). Reading from cysteine to phenylalanine, the CDR3 counts 17 amino acids. Only the CDR3 DNA is retained, 51 bases long and in frame from the first base. Libraries came from 5' RACE. The sample was run on an Illumina HiSeq 2500. A second PCR of roughly 7 to 11 cycles was performed with a sample-barcoded 5' primer and a J-beta primer mix. A template-switch 5' adaptor carrying 12 random nucleotides introduced a unique molecular identifier onto each TCR beta cDNA molecule. Each sample yielded at least 2.5 million CDR3-containing paired-end reads. All of the RNA was converted into first-strand cDNA using the Mint cDNA synthesis kit, with a TRBC-specific oligonucleotide serving as the primer. Following uracil-DNA glycosylase treatment, a first 18-cycle PCR with universal primers M1SS and BC2_uni_R was performed on all cDNA. The paper's processing steps were these. Normalization of each sample was performed by random selection of 1 million high-quality reads, each carrying a distinct molecular identifier. Instead of being binned into consensus sequences, reads with shared molecular identifiers were discarded. MiTCR, with a Q25 quality threshold and the strictest error-elimination algorithm, was used for CDR3 identification, clonotype clustering and error correction. Lower-bound total TCR beta diversity was estimated with a nonparametric unseen species model using Euler transformation. TCRdb's own reprocessing of the public reads used fastp at Q25 and MiXCR and kept productive beta chains. One record per CDR3 amino acid sequence lists the most common genes and DNA. For this entry, the V and J calls and clone size follow TCRdb and not the study's own pipeline. The sample contains 540,000 or so distinct CDR3 sequences, more than 45% of them found a single time. The top ten hold roughly 24% of the sample.

The clonotype was recovered from an elderly man in good health. The chain was built from TRBV3-1 and TRBJ2-7; a stretch of 7 junction bases matches TRBD1. The sample consisted of blood. The bases are TGTGCCAGCAGCCAAGTGGGTGGCGAGGGGGCGATGTACGAGCAGTACTTC. It translates as CASSQVGGEGAMYEQYF.